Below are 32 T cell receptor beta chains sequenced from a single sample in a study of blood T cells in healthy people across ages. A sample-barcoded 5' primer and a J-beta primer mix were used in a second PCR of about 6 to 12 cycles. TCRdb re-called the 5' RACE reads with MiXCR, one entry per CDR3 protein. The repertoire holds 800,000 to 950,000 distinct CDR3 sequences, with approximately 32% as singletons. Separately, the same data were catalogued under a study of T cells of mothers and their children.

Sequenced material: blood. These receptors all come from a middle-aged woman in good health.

As DNA, the CDR3 is TGTGCCAGCAGCCAGGGAGGGTCCGACAATGAGCAGTACTTC. Translating it yields CASSQGGSDNEQYF. The V gene is TRBV2, the J gene TRBJ2-1, with 7 bases aligning to TRBD2. The end of the DNA aligns better with TRBJ2-7, so the J call may be wrong. This CDR3 is 14 amino acids long. CDR1 and CDR2 from the germline V gene are SNHLY and FYNNEI.

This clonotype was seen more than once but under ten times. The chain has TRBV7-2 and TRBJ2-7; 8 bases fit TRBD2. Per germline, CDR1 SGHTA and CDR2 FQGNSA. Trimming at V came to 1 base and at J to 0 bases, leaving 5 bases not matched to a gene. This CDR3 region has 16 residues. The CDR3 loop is CASSLDNGGGSYEQYF. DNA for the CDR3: TGTGCCAGCAGCTTAGATAACGGGGGGGGCTCCTACGAGCAGTACTTC.

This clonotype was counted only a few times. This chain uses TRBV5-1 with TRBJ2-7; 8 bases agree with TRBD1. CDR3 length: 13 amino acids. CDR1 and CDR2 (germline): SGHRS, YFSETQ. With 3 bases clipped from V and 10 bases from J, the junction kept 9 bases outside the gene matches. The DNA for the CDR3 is TGCGCCAGCAGCTCAACAGACAGGGGCGTTCAGTACTTC. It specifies CASSSTDRGVQYF. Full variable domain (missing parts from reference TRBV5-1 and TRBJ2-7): KAGVTQTPRYLIKTRGQQVTLSCSPISGHRSVSWYQQTPGQGLQFLFEYFSETQRNKGNFPGRFSGRQFSNSRSEMNVSTLELGDSALYLCASSSTDRGVQYFGPGTRLTVT.

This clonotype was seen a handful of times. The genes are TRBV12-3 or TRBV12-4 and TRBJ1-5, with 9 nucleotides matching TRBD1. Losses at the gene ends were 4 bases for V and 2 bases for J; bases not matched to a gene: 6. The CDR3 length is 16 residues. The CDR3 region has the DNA TGTGCCAGCAGTTCAAGGACAGGGGTAGGCAATCAGCCCCAGCATTTT. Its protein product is CASSSRTGVGNQPQHF.

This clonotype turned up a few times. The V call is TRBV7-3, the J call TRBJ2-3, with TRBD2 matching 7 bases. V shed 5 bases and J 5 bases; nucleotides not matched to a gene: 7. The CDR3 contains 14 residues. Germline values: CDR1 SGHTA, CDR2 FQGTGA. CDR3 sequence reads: CASSRGVTIDTQYF. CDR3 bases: TGTGCCAGCAGCCGGGGGGTAACAATAGATACGCAGTATTTT.

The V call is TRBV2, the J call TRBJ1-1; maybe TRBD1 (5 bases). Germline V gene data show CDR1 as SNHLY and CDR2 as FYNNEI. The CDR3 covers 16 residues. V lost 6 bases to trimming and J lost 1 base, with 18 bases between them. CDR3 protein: CASRGDGGSGNTEAFF. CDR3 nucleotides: TGTGCCAGCAGGGGGGACGGGGGGTCGGGGAACACTGAAGCTTTCTTT.

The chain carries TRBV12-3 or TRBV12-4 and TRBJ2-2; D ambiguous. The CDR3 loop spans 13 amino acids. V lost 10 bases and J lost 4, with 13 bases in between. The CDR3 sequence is CATPLHPTGELFF. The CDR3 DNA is TGTGCCACCCCATTACACCCCACCGGGGAGCTGTTTTTT.

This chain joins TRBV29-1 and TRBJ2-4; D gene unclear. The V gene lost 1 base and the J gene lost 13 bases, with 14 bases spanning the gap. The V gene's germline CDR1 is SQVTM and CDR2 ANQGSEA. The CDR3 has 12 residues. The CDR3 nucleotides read TGCAGCGTTGAAGTCGGATGGAATGAGCAGTACTTC. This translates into CSVEVGWNEQYF.

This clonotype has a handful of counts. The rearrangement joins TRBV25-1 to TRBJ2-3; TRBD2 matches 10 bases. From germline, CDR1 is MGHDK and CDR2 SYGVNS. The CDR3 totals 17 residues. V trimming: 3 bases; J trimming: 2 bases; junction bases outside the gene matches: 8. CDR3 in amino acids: CASSDLDSGGTTDTQYF. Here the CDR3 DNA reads TGTGCCAGCAGTGATTTGGATAGCGGGGGGACCACAGATACGCAGTATTTT. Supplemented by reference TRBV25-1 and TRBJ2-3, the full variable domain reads EADIYQTPRYLVIGTGKKITLECSQTMGHDKMYWYQQDPGMELHLIHYSYGVNSTEKGDLSSESTVSRIRTEHFPLTLESARPSHTSQYLCASSDLDSGGTTDTQYFGPGTRLTVL.

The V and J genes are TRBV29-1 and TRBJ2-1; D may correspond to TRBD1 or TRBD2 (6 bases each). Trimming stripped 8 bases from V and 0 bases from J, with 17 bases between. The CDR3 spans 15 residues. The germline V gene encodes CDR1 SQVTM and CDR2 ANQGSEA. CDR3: CSFKGGFTSYNEQFF. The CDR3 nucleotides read TGCAGCTTTAAGGGGGGCTTTACCTCCTACAATGAGCAGTTCTTC.

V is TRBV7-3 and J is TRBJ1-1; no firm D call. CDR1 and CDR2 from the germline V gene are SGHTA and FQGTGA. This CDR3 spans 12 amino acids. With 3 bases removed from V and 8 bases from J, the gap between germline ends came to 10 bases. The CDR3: CASSFTISEAFF. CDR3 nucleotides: TGTGCCAGCAGCTTCACAATCTCGGAAGCTTTCTTT.

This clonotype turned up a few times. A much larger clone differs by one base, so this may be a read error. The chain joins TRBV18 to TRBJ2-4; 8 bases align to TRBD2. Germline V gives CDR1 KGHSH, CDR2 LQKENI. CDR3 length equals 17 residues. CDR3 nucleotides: TGTGCCAGCTCACCACCTTCGCGGGGGGTAGCCAAAAACATTCGGTACTTC. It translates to CASSPPSRGVAKNIRYF.

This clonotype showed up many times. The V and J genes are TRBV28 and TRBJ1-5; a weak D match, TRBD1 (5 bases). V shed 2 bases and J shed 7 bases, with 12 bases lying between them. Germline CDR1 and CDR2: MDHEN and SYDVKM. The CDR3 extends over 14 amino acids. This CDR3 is CASSLVQGRQPQHF. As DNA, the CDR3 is TGTGCCAGCAGTTTAGTTCAGGGTCGCCAGCCCCAGCATTTT. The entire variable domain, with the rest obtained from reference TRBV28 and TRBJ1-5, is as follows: DVKVTQSSRYLVKRTGEKVFLECVQDMDHENMFWYRQDPGLGLRLIYFSYDVKMKEKGDIPEGYSVSREKKERFSLILESASTNQTSMYLCASSLVQGRQPQHFGDGTRLSIL.

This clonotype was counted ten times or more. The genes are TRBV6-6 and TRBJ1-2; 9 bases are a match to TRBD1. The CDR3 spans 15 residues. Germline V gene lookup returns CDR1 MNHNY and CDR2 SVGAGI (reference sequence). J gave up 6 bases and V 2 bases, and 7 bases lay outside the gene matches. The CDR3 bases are TGTGCCAGCAGTTACCAGGGACAGGGAAGTAATGGCTACACCTTC. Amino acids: CASSYQGQGSNGYTF.

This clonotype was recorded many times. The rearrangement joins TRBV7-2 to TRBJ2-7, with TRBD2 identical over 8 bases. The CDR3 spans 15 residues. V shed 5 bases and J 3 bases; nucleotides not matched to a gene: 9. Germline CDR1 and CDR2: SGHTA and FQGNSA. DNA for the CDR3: TGTGCCAGCAGCCCGAACCCGGGAGGGTACTACGAGCAGTACTTC. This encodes CASSPNPGGYYEQYF.

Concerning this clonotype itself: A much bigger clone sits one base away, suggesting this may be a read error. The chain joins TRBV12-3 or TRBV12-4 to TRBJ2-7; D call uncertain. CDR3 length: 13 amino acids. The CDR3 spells CAGSYQSAYEQYF. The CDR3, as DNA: TGTGCCGGCAGTTATCAGTCCGCCTACGAGCAGTACTTC.

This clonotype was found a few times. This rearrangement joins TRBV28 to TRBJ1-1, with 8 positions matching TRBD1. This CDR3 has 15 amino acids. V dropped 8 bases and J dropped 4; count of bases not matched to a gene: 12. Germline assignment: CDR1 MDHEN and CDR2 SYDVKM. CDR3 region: CASHPPRGRGTEAFF. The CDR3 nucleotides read TGTGCCAGCCATCCCCCCAGGGGGCGTGGCACTGAAGCTTTCTTT.

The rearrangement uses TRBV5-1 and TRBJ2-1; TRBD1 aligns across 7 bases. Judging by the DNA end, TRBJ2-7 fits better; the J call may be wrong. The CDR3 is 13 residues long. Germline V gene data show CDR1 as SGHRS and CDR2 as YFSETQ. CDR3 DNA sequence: TGCGCCAGCCGACAGGGTCTTAGGAATGAGCAGTACTTC. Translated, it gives CASRQGLRNEQYF.

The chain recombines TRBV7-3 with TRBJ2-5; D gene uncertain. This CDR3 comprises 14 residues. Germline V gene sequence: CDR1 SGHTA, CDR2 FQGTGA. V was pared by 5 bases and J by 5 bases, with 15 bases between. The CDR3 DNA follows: TGTGCCAGCAGCCCCCCCCGGGCCAGGGAGACCCAGTACTTC. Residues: CASSPPRARETQYF.

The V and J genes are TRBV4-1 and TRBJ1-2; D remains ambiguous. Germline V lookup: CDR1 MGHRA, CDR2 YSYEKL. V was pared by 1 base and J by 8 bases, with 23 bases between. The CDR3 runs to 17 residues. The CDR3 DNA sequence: TGCGCCAGCAGCCAAGTAGATATGGGATTCGGGCGCGAGGGCTACACCTTC. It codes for CASSQVDMGFGREGYTF.

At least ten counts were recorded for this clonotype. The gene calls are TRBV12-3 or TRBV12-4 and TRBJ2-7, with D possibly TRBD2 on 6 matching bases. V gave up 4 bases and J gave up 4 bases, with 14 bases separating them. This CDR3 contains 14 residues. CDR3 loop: CASSWQDGGYEQYF. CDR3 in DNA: TGTGCCAGCAGTTGGCAGGATGGAGGGTACGAGCAGTACTTC.

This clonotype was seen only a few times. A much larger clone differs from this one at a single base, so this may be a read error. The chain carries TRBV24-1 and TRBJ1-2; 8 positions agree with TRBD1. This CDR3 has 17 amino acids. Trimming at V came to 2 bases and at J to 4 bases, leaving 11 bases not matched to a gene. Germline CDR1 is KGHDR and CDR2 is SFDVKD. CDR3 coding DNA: TGTGCCACCAGTGATTCTACAGCGGGACAGGCGCGCTATGGCTACACCTTC. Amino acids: CATSDSTAGQARYGYTF.

In DNA, the CDR3 is TGTGCCAGCAGCTCGGACTGGCAAGAGACCCAGTACTTC. This sequence encodes CASSSDWQETQYF. V gene TRBV7-2 combines with J gene TRBJ2-5; D perhaps matches TRBD2 (5 bases). V was trimmed by 4 bases and J by 2 bases, leaving 8 bases between them. The CDR3 length is 13 residues. The germline gives CDR1 SGHTA, CDR2 FQGNSA.

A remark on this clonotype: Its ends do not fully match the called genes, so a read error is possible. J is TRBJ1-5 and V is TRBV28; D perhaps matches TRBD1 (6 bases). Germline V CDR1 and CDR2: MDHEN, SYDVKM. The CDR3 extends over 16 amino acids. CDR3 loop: CTSSLRGRGDNQPQHF. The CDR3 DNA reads TGTACCAGCAGTTTGCGGGGGCGAGGGGACAATCAGCCCCAGCATTTT.

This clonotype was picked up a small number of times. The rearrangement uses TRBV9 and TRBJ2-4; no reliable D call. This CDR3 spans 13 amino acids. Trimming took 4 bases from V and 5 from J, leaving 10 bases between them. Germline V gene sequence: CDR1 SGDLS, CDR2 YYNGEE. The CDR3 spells CASSSQTENIQYF. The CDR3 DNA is TGTGCCAGCAGCTCCCAGACCGAAAACATTCAGTACTTC.

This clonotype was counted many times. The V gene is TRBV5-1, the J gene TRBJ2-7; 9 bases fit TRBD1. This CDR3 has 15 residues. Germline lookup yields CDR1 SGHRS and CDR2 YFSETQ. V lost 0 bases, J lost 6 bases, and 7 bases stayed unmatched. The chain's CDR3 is CASSLVGDRAAEQYF. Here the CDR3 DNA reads TGCGCCAGCAGCTTGGTTGGGGACAGGGCGGCCGAGCAGTACTTC.

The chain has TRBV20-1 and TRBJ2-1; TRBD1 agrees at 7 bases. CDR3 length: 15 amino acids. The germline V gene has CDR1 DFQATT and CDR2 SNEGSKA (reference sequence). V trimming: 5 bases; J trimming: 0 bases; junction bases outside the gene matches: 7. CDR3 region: CSAEGTARSYNEQFF. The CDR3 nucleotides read TGCAGTGCTGAGGGGACAGCGCGCTCCTACAATGAGCAGTTCTTC.

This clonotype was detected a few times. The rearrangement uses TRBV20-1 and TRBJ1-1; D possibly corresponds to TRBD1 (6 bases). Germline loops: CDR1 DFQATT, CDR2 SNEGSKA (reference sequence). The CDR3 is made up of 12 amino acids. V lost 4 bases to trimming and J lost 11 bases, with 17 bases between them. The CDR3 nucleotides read TGCAGTGCTAAGATAAGGGTGACAGGTGCTTTCTTT. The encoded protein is CSAKIRVTGAFF.

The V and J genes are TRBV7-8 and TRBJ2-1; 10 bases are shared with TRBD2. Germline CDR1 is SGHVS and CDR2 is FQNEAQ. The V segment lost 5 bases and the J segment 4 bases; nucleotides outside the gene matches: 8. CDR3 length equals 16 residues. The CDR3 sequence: CASSQLAGAKYNEQFF. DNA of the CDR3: TGTGCCAGCAGCCAGCTAGCGGGGGCTAAGTACAATGAGCAGTTCTTC.

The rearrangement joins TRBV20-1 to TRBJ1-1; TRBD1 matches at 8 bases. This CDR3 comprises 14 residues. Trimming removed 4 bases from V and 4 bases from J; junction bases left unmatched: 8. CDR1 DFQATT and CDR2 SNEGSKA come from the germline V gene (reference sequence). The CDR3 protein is CSATGQEFVTEAFF. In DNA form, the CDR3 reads TGCAGTGCTACGGGACAGGAGTTCGTCACTGAAGCTTTCTTT.

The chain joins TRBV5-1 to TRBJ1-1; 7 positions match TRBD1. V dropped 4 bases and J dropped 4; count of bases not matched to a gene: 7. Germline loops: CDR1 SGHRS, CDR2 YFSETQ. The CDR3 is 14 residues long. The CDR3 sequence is CASSVRRDSTEAFF. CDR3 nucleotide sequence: TGCGCCAGCAGCGTCCGCCGGGACAGCACTGAAGCTTTCTTT.

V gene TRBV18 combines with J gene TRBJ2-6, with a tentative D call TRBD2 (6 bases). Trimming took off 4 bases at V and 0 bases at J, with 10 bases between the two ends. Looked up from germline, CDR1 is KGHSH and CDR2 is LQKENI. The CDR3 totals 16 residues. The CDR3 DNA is TGTGCCAGCTCACGGGACTCACCCTCTGGGGCCAACGTCCTGACTTTC. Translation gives CASSRDSPSGANVLTF.